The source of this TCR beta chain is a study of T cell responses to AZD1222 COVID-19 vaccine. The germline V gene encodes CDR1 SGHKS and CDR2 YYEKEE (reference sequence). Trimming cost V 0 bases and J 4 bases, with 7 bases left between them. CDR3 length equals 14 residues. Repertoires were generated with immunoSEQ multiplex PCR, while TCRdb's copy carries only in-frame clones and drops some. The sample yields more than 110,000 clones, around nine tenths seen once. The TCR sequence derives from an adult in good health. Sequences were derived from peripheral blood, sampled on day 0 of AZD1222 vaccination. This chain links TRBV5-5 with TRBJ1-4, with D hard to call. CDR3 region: CASSLDKGNEKLFF. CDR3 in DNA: TGTGCCAGCAGCTTGGACAAGGGTAATGAAAAACTGTTTTTT.